A selection of T cell receptor beta chains follows, all from one sample in a study of long-term antiretroviral therapy in people with HIV. The repertoire was sequenced with immunoSEQ multiplex PCR; TCRdb's copy has only in-frame clones and lacks some. The sample consists of some 29,000 clones, approximately 87% of them appearing once. The starting material was unsorted PBMCs, obtained 0.5 years after starting antiretroviral therapy. These receptors were collected from a young woman with HIV. The CDR3 runs from the conserved cysteine through the conserved F or W. Fields, in order: D gene, J gene, V gene, clone size, CDR3 DNA, CDR3 protein. The D gene is left open where the match is weak. Clone size is stated in some rows and not others, as once, few, many or a class when expanded.

.,TRBJ2-7,TRBV7-9,.,TGTGCCAGCAGCTTAGTAGGGGAGCAGTACTTC,CASSLVGEQYF
.,TRBJ1-2,TRBV6-5,.,TGTGCCAGCAGCCCGGACTTCGGCTATGGCTACACCTTC,CASSPDFGYGYTF
.,TRBJ1-5,TRBV4-3,.,TGCGCCAGCAGCCAGACGACCAGCCAGCCCCAGCATTTT,CASSQTTSQPQHF
.,TRBJ1-2,TRBV7-9,few,TGTGCCAGCAGCTTAGGGCCTTATGGCTACACCTTC,CASSLGPYGYTF
.,TRBJ2-1,TRBV7-2,.,TGTGCCAGCAGCGGACAGCCCTACAATGAGCAGTTCTTC,CASSGQPYNEQFF
TRBD2,TRBJ2-7,TRBV28,.,TGTGCCAGCAGTTCACCAGGGACTAGCGGGAATTCCCACGAGCAGTACTTC,CASSSPGTSGNSHEQYF
TRBD1,TRBJ1-2,TRBV9,.,TGTGCCAGCAGCGCTACCAACAGGGGAGAAATATATGGCTACACCTTC,CASSATNRGEIYGYTF
.,TRBJ2-7,TRBV25-1,.,TGTGCCAGCAGTGAATCTCGGGCGGGCGCCTACGAGCAGTACTTC,CASSESRAGAYEQYF
.,TRBJ2-5,TRBV19,.,TGTGCCAGTAGAAGTATAGGGGCGGGGATCCAAGAGACCCAGTACTTC,CASRSIGAGIQETQYF
.,TRBJ1-1,TRBV10-1,once,TGCGCCAGCAGTGAGACAGGAAGGTACAGTGAAGCTTTCTTT,CASSETGRYSEAFF
.,TRBJ1-1,TRBV19,.,TGTGCCAGTAGTATAGTACGGGGGCGCATAAACACTGAAGCTTTCTTT,CASSIVRGRINTEAFF
TRBD2,TRBJ2-7,TRBV4-1,.,TGCGCCAGCAGCCAAGGGGGAGGGCGGGGTTCGGTCTACGAGCAGTACTTC,CASSQGGGRGSVYEQYF
.,TRBJ2-5,TRBV12-5,.,TGTGCTAGTGGTTTGGTACTCCGCAGCCAAGAGACCCAGTACTTC,CASGLVLRSQETQYF
TRBD2,TRBJ2-2,TRBV6-1,.,TGTGCCAGCAGTGAATTAGCGGGAGTAGCCGGGGAGCTGTTTTTT,CASSELAGVAGELFF
.,TRBJ2-7,TRBV9,once,TGTGCCAGCAGCCCGAAGGGAGCCGCCTACGAGCAGTACTTC,CASSPKGAAYEQYF
.,TRBJ2-7,TRBV6-5,.,TGTGCCAGCAGTCGGATAGGGAATGAATACGAGCAGTACTTC,CASSRIGNEYEQYF
.,TRBJ2-1,TRBV27,.,TGTGCCAGCAGTCCTCGACTAGAAACTCCCGATAGCTCCTACAATGAGCAGTTCTTC,CASSPRLETPDSSYNEQFF
.,TRBJ2-4,TRBV11-2,once,TGTGCCAGCAGCTTAGGAAGGAGCAAAAACATTCAGTACTTC,CASSLGRSKNIQYF
.,TRBJ1-1,TRBV5-4,.,TGTGCCAGCAGACAGGACCCGGGGGGTACTGAAGCTTTCTTT,CASRQDPGGTEAFF
.,TRBJ2-5,TRBV4-1,.,TGCGCCAGCAGCCAAAAAGAGGCCCCGGAATCGACCCAGTACTTC,CASSQKEAPESTQYF
TRBD2,TRBJ2-2,TRBV4-2,.,TGTGCCAGCAGCCAAAAAGGGCCCTGGGGGACGGGAGGCGACGGGGAGCTGTTTTTT,CASSQKGPWGTGGDGELFF
.,TRBJ1-4,TRBV2,.,TGTGCCAGCAGTGTGGTCGGGGTACGTTTGGAACTGTTTTTT,CASSVVGVRLELFF
TRBD1,TRBJ1-1,TRBV7-3,few,TGTGCCAGCAGCTTACGACAGGGAGCTGAAGCTTTCTTT,CASSLRQGAEAFF
.,TRBJ2-7,TRBV19,few,TGTGCCAGTAGCAACAGGGTCCACGAGCAGTACTTC,CASSNRVHEQYF
.,TRBJ2-7,TRBV25-1,once,TGTGCCAGCAGTGATGTTCCGGACAGGGACTACGAGCAGCACTTC,CASSDVPDRDYEQHF
TRBD2,TRBJ2-3,TRBV2,.,TGTGCCAGCAGTATACTAGCGGAGGTTGCAGATACGCAGTATTTT,CASSILAEVADTQYF
.,TRBJ1-2,TRBV19,.,TGTGCCAGTAGATTGGGGGCGCCCAACTATGGCTACACCTTC,CASRLGAPNYGYTF
.,TRBJ1-5,TRBV10-3,.,TGTGCCACCACCGAGGGGAATCAGCCCCAGCATTTT,CATTEGNQPQHF
.,TRBJ1-5,TRBV6-6,.,TGTGCCAGCAGGGCAGGGATAGAGCCCCAGCATTTT,CASRAGIEPQHF
.,TRBJ2-1,TRBV10-1,.,TGCGCCAGCAGTGGACAGTTAAGCTCCTACAATGAGCAGTTCTTC,CASSGQLSSYNEQFF
.,TRBJ1-2,TRBV9,.,TGTGCCAGCAGCGTAGCGGGGGATCGTGTAGGCTACACCTTC,CASSVAGDRVGYTF
.,TRBJ1-3,TRBV29-1,.,TGCAGCGTTGGACAGACGAACGGAAACACCATATATTTT,CSVGQTNGNTIYF
TRBD1,TRBJ2-5,TRBV27,.,TGTGCCAGCAGTCCGACAGGGATAATTTACCAAGAGACCCAGTACTTC,CASSPTGIIYQETQYF
.,TRBJ1-1,TRBV27,.,TGTGCCAGCAGTTTATATGGGAACACTGAAGCTTTCTTT,CASSLYGNTEAFF
.,TRBJ2-1,TRBV14,.,TGTGCCAGCAGCCAAGAGTTCGCAGGGCCTCCCTACAATGAGCAGTTCTTC,CASSQEFAGPPYNEQFF
TRBD1,TRBJ1-4,TRBV4-3,.,TGCGCCAGCAGCCAACCCCAGGGGGGTAATGAAAAACTGTTTTTT,CASSQPQGGNEKLFF
.,TRBJ2-3,TRBV28,.,TGTGCCAGCAGTCCTAAGGGTTGGAGGATCCAAGCCGATACGCAGTATTTT,CASSPKGWRIQADTQYF
TRBD2,TRBJ2-3,TRBV2,.,TGTGCCAGCATCCCCGGACTAGGATTACAGACAGATACGCAGTATTTT,CASIPGLGLQTDTQYF
.,TRBJ1-3,TRBV5-8,.,TGTGCCAGCAGCTTGGTTCCCCAGGGATCCCGAAACACCATATATTTT,CASSLVPQGSRNTIYF
.,TRBJ2-2,TRBV6-1,.,TGTGCCAGCAGTTCGATGATGGGAAACACCGGGGAGCTGTTTTTT,CASSSMMGNTGELFF
TRBD2,TRBJ2-7,TRBV4-1,.,TGCGCCAGCAGCCGCGAGGGACTAGCGGCTTTTTACGAGCAGTACTTC,CASSREGLAAFYEQYF
.,TRBJ2-7,TRBV9,.,TGTGCCAGCAGCGTATCCTACGAGCAGTACTTC,CASSVSYEQYF
TRBD2,TRBJ2-7,TRBV5-6,.,TGTGCCAGCAGCGAAACTAGCGGACGATTCTCCTACGAGCAGTACTTC,CASSETSGRFSYEQYF
.,TRBJ2-2,TRBV7-9,.,TGTGCCAGCAGCTTAGCGGGGCCGGACACCGGGGAGCTGTTTTTT,CASSLAGPDTGELFF
TRBD2,TRBJ2-1,TRBV2,.,TGTGCCAGGGGGGCGGGAGGCTCTAAGGATGAGCAGTTCTTC,CARGAGGSKDEQFF
.,TRBJ1-1,TRBV7-9,once,TGCGCCAGCAGCCCCTTTCGGAACACTGAAGCTTTCTTT,CASSPFRNTEAFF
.,TRBJ1-5,TRBV7-9,.,TGTGCCAGCAGCTTATCGGGGCCGCGGCAGCCCCAGCATTTT,CASSLSGPRQPQHF
.,TRBJ1-5,TRBV6-4,.,TGTGCCAGCAGTAGGGAAATCAATCAGCCCCAGCATTTT,CASSREINQPQHF
.,TRBJ1-2,TRBV6-5,.,TGTGCCAGCAGTTTGTCCCAATTGATCAACTATGGCTACACCTTC,CASSLSQLINYGYTF
.,TRBJ2-4,TRBV4-3,once,TGCGCCAGCAGCCAAGGCCGGAAAAACATTCAGTACTTC,CASSQGRKNIQYF
TRBD1,TRBJ2-7,TRBV7-2,few,TGTGCCAGCAGCTTGAACAGGGGGCCTTACGAGCAGTACTTC,CASSLNRGPYEQYF
TRBD1,TRBJ2-7,TRBV11-2,.,TGTGCCAGCAGCCCAGCGGCAGGGGGCGGGTACGAGCAGTACTTC,CASSPAAGGGYEQYF